There are many counts of the clone carrying this T cell receptor (beta chain). Its antigen is as yet unknown. The germline gives CDR1 SGHDT, CDR2 YYEEEE. The CDR3 is 12 residues long. Trimming removed 0 bases at V and 8 bases at J, with 5 bases between. This sample is drawn from a study of CD8 T cells in ankylosing spondylitis. Broader study findings: Enrichment of disease-linked clones was reportedly significant in matched ankylosing spondylitis synovial fluid. Typical of ankylosing spondylitis blood, it appeared, was a TCR beta motif of eight highly homologous variants. Some of these motif variants have turned up before, in reports on reactive arthritis synovial fluid and blood.

One entry per CDR3 protein, called by TCRdb with MiXCR from the 5' RACE reads. The sample holds about 340,000 distinct CDR3 sequences, 7% to 9% seen once. The rearrangement links TRBV5-6 to TRBJ1-4; D uncertain. The clonotype was recovered from a male donor with ankylosing spondylitis. Sequenced material: blood, either unsorted or a sorted T cell fraction (not recorded which). CDR3 in amino acids: CASSLDGEKLFF. The DNA for the CDR3 is TGTGCCAGCAGCTTGGACGGCGAAAAACTGTTTTTT. Together with reference TRBV5-6 and TRBJ1-4, the CDR3 gives the full variable domain: DAGVTQSPTHLIKTRGQQVTLRCSPKSGHDTVSWYQQALGQGPQFIFQYYEEEERQRGNFPDRFSGHQFPNYSSELNVNALLLGDSALYLCASSLDGEKLFFGSGTQLSVL.